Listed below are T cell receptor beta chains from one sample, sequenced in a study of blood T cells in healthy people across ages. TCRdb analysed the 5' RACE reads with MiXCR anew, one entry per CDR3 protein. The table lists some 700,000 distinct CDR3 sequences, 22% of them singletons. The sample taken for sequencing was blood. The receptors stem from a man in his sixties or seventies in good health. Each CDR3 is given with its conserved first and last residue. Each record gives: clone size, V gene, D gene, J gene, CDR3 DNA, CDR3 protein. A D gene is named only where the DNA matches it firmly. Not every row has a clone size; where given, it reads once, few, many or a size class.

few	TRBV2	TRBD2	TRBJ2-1	TGTGCCAGCATGTGGGGACTAGCGGGGGGATTGAATGAGCAGTTCTTC	CASMWGLAGGLNEQFF
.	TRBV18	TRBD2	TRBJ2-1	TGTGCCAGCTCTCTTAGCGGGAGTAGGCAGTTCTTC	CASSLSGSRQFF
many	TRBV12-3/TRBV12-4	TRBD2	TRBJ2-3	TGTGCCAGCAGTACTACCGGGACTAGGGTGACGCAGTATTTT	CASSTTGTRVTQYF
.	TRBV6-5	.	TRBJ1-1	TGTGCCAGCAGTGAAACAGTGAACACTGAAGCTTTCTTT	CASSETVNTEAFF
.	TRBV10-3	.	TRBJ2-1	TGTGCCATCAGTGGGCTTGAGAGCTCCTACAATGAGCAGTTCTTC	CAISGLESSYNEQFF
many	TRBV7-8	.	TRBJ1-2	TGTGCCAGCAGCAGGGATCGGAACTATGGCTACACCTTC	CASSRDRNYGYTF
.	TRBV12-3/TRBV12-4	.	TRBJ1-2	TGTGCCAGCAGTTTCGGGGATAGGGCATCCACGGCCTATGGCTACACCTTC	CASSFGDRASTAYGYTF
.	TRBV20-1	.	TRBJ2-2	TGCAGTGCCTGGCAGGGGGGGGCCGGGGAGCTGTTTTTT	CSAWQGGAGELFF
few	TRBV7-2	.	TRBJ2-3	TGTGCCAGCAGATTCGGGACTAGCACAGATACGCAGTATTTT	CASRFGTSTDTQYF
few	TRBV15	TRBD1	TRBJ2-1	TGTGCCACCAGCAGAGAAGGACAGGGAGCATTCAATGAGCAGTTCTTC	CATSREGQGAFNEQFF
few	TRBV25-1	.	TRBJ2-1	TGTGCCAGCAGTGAAAGTGCTACTAGCTCCTACAATGAGCAGTTCTTC	CASSESATSSYNEQFF
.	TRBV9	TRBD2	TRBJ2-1	TGTGCCAGCAGCGTAGAAGTGCGGGGGGGCAATGAGCAGTTCTTC	CASSVEVRGGNEQFF
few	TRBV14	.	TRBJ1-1	TGTGCCAGCAGCCAAGATTTCCCTCGAGGGTCCGCTTTCTTT	CASSQDFPRGSAFF
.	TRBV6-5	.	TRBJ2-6	TGTGCCAGCAGCCGATCCGCCCCTGGGGCCAACGTCCTGACTTTC	CASSRSAPGANVLTF
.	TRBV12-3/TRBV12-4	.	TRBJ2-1	TGTGCCAGCAGTTCCCCCCGGGTCTTTACGACAACAGAGCAGTTCTTC	CASSSPRVFTTTEQFF
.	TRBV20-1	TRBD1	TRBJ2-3	TGCAGTGCCACCGGGACAGGGAGCACAGATACGCAGTATTTT	CSATGTGSTDTQYF
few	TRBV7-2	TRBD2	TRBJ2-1	TGTGCCAGCAGCCCTAGCGGGGGCCCGCACAATGAGCAGTTCTTC	CASSPSGGPHNEQFF
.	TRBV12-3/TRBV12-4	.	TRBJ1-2	TGTGCCAGCAGTTTAGGAGCGTTACACAACTATGGCTACACCTTC	CASSLGALHNYGYTF
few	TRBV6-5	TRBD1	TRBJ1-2	TGTGCCAGCAGTCCTTGGACAGGGGCCAACTATGGCTACACCTTC	CASSPWTGANYGYTF
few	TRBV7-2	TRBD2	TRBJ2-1	TGTGCCAGCAGCTTAGGATGGACTAGCGGGGGGTACAATGAGCAGTTCTTC	CASSLGWTSGGYNEQFF
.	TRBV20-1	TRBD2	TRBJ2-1	TGCAGTGCTAGGACTAGCGGGAGGGCCAATGAGCAGTTCTTC	CSARTSGRANEQFF
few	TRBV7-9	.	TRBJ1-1	TGTGCCAGCAGACCTCAGGTGAACACTGAAGCTTTCTTT	CASRPQVNTEAFF
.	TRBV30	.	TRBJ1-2	TGTGCCTGGGATAAGAACTATGGCTACACCTTC	CAWDKNYGYTF
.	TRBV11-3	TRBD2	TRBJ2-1	TGTGCCAGCAGCCCCGGGACTAGCGGGAGTAGGTTACCCTCCTACAATGAGCAGTTCTTC	CASSPGTSGSRLPSYNEQFF
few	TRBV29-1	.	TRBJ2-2	TGCAGCGCCGGGACACGCAACACCGGGGAGCTGTTTTTT	CSAGTRNTGELFF
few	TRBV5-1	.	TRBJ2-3	TGCGCCAGCAGCTTGGCCCCTGGAGACGCAGATACGCAGTATTTT	CASSLAPGDADTQYF
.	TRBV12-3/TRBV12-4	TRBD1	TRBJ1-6	TGTGCCAGCAGTTACAGGGGGAGTTCACCCCTCCACTTT	CASSYRGSSPLHF
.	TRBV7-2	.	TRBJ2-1	TGTGCCAGCAGCTCGCACGTTTGGGATGAGCAGTTCTTC	CASSSHVWDEQFF
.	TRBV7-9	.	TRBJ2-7	TGTGCCAGCAGCTTAGCCGCGGACTTTACCTACGAGCAGTACTTC	CASSLAADFTYEQYF
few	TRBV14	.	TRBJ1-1	TGTGCCAGCAGCCAGGCACCGAACACTGAAGCTTTCTTT	CASSQAPNTEAFF
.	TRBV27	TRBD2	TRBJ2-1	TGTGCCAGCAGTTTCTCGGGTAGCGGGAGAGGTGAGCAGTTCTTC	CASSFSGSGRGEQFF
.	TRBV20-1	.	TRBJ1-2	TGCAGTGCTGAGGGTCGACAGATAGGGTATGGCTACACCTTC	CSAEGRQIGYGYTF
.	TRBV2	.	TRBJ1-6	TGTGCCAGCGAGGCTGGAAGCTCCTATAATTCACCCCTCCACTTT	CASEAGSSYNSPLHF
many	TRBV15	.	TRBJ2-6	TGTGCCACCAGAAAGGGAAGCTCTGGGGCCAACGTCCTGACTTTC	CATRKGSSGANVLTF
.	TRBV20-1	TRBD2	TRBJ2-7	TGCAGTGCCAAACTAGCGCTATTTAGTTCCCAGTACTTC	CSAKLALFSSQYF
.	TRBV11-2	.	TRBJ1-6	TGTGCCAGCAGCGGAACACAGGGTAACAATTCACCCCTCCACTTT	CASSGTQGNNSPLHF
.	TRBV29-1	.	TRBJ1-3	TGCAGCGTTGATGTGGGCTCTGGAAGCACCATATATTTT	CSVDVGSGSTIYF
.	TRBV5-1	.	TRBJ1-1	TGCGCCCGGAAGGCCACTGAAGCTTTCTTT	CARKATEAFF
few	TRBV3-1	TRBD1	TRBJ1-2	TGTGCCAGCAGCCACCGGGGACAGACGCAGATTGGCTACACCTTC	CASSHRGQTQIGYTF
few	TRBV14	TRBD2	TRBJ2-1	TGTGCCAGCAGCCAAACCGGGACTAGCGGCTTCGCCTACAATGAGCAGTTCTTC	CASSQTGTSGFAYNEQFF
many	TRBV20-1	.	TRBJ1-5	TGCAGTGCTAGTCCCCCCCCAGGGGCAGGACATTCCAGCAATCAGCCCCAGCATTTT	CSASPPPGAGHSSNQPQHF
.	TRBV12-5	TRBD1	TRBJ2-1	TGTGCTAGTGGGCCGGGACAGAGCTTCAATGAGCAGTTCTTC	CASGPGQSFNEQFF
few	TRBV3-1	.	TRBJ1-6	TGTGCCAGCAGCCAAGATCTACGAAGGAATTCACCCCTCCACTTT	CASSQDLRRNSPLHF
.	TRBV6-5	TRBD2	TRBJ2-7	TGTGCCAGCAGTTACCCTACGTGGGGAGGGGACTACGAGCAGTACTTC	CASSYPTWGGDYEQYF
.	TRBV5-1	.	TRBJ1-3	TGCGCCAGCAGCTTGCCGGGGACAAACACCATATATTTT	CASSLPGTNTIYF
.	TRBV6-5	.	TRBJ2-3	TGTGCCAGCAGGCCGGGGCTCATGGGGACAGATACGCAGTATTTT	CASRPGLMGTDTQYF
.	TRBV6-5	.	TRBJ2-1	TGTGCCAGCAGTTACTCGAATTGGGGAAATGAGCAGTTCTTC	CASSYSNWGNEQFF
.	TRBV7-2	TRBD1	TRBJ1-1	TGTGCCAGCAGCTTAACTCGGACAGGAACCAACACTGAAGCTTTCTTT	CASSLTRTGTNTEAFF
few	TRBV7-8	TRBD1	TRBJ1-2	TGTGCCAGCAGCTTAGAACACGGGACAGGGGACGGCTACACCTTC	CASSLEHGTGDGYTF
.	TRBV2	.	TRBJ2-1	TGTGCCAGCACCGCGGACCAATGGAAAAATGAGCAGTTCTTC	CASTADQWKNEQFF
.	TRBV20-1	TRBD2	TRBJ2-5	TGCAGTGCTCCAGAACCAGCGGGATTGGGAGAGACCCAGTACTTC	CSAPEPAGLGETQYF
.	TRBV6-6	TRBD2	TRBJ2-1	TGTGCCAGCAGTTGGTCGGGGGGGCCTGATGAGCAGTTCTTC	CASSWSGGPDEQFF
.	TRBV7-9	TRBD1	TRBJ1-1	TGTGCCAGCAGCTCCCGGACAGGGGGGGCCCTGAACACTGAAGCTTTCTTT	CASSSRTGGALNTEAFF
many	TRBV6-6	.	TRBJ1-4	TGTGCCAGCAGCCCCGACAGTGACCGACCGGGACTGTTTTTT	CASSPDSDRPGLFF